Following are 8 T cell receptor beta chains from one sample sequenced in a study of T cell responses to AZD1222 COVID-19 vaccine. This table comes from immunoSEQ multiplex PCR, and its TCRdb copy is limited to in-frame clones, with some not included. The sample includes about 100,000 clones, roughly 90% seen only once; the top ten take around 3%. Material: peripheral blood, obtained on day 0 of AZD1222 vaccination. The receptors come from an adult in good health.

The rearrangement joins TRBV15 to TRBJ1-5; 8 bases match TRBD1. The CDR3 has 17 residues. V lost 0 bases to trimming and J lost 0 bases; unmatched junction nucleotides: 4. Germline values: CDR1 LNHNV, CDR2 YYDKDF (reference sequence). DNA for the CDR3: TGTGCCACCAGCAGAGACCAGGGGGCGTTTAGCAATCAGCCCCAGCATTTT. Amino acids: CATSRDQGAFSNQPQHF.

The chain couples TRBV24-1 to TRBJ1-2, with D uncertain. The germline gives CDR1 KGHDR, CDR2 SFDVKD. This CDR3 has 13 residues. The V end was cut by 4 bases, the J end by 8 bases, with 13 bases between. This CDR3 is CATSEPGPKGYTF. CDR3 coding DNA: TGTGCCACCAGTGAGCCAGGACCGAAAGGCTACACCTTC.

The CDR3 here is CASSVVGGPQHF. The CDR3, as DNA: TGTGCCAGCAGCGTAGTGGGGGGGCCCCAGCATTTT. The chain uses TRBV9 and TRBJ1-5, with D possibly being TRBD1 (5 bases). Trimming took off 0 bases at V and 9 bases at J, with 7 bases between the two ends. CDR1 and CDR2 from the germline V gene are SGDLS and YYNGEE. This CDR3 region has 12 residues.

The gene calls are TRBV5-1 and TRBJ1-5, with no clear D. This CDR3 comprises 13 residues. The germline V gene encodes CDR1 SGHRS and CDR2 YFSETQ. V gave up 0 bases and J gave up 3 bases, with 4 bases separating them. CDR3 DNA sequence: TGCGCCAGCAGCTTGGATAACAATCAGCCCCAGCATTTT. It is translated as CASSLDNNQPQHF.

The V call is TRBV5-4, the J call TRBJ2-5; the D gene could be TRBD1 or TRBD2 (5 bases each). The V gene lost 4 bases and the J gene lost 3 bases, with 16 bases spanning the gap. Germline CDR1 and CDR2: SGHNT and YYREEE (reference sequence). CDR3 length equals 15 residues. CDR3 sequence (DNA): TGTGCCAGCAGCCCTACCGGGACGGGGAAAGAGACCCAGTACTTC. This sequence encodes CASSPTGTGKETQYF. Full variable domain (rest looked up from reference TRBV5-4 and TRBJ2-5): ETGVTQSPTHLIKTRGQQVTLRCSSQSGHNTVSWYQQALGQGPQFIFQYYREEENGRGNFPPRFSGLQFPNYSSELNVNALELDDSALYLCASSPTGTGKETQYFGPGTRLLVL.

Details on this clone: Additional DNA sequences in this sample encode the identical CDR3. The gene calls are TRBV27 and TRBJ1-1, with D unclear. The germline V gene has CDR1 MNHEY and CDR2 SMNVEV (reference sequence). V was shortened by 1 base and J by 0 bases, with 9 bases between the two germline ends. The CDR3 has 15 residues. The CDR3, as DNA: TGTGCCAGCAGTTTATTGGGCAGTTTGAACACTGAAGCTTTCTTT. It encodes CASSLLGSLNTEAFF.

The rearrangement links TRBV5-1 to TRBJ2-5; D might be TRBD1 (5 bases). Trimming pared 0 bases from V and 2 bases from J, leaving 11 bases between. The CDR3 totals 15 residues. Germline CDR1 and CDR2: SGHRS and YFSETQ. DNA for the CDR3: TGCGCCAGCAGCTTGGATACAGGTTATCAAGAGACCCAGTACTTC. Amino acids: CASSLDTGYQETQYF.

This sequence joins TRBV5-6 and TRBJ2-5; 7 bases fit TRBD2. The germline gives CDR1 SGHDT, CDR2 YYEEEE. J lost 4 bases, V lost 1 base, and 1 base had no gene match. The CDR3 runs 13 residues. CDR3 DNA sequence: TGTGCCAGCAGCTTGTTAGCGGGAGAGACCCAGTACTTC. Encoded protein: CASSLLAGETQYF.